The 20 T cell receptor beta chains in this list originate from one sample, sequenced in a study of T cells in Graves' hyperthyroidism and ophthalmopathy. The investigators amplified TCR beta CDR3 regions from RNA transcripts. The primer set for the first-round RT-PCR of the TCR CDR3 was HTBI. MiXCR was run by TCRdb on the multiplex PCR reads, yielding one entry per CDR3 protein. In the table there are hundreds of thousands of distinct CDR3 sequences, approximately 23% of which are singletons. The sequencing input was blood. These receptor sequences come from a woman aged 65 to 85 with Graves' ophthalmopathy.

The chain combines TRBV12-3 or TRBV12-4 with TRBJ2-7; 7 bases align to TRBD2. The CDR3 runs 14 residues. V was clipped by 5 bases and J by 5 bases; unmatched bases: 9. CDR3 region: CASSPGGSPDEQYF. The DNA for the CDR3 is TGTGCCAGCAGTCCGGGGGGAAGTCCGGACGAGCAGTACTTC.

This clonotype was observed at least ten times. The chain is built from TRBV12-3 or TRBV12-4 and TRBJ1-4; no firm D call. V dropped 5 bases and J dropped 2 bases, with 12 bases sitting between them. CDR3 length: 15 amino acids. CDR3 in DNA: TGTGCCAGCAGTCGTCTCCTTGCGACTAATGAAAAACTGTTTTTT. It yields the protein CASSRLLATNEKLFF.

This clonotype was seen a handful of times. The chain uses TRBV30 and TRBJ2-7; 7 bases line up with TRBD2. CDR3 length: 13 residues. Germline values: CDR1 GTSNPN, CDR2 SVGIG (reference sequence). The junction had 4 bases not matched to a gene; V was cut back by 3 bases and J by 2 bases. The CDR3 loop is CAWRTGGTYEQYF. In nucleotides, the CDR3 is TGTGCCTGGAGGACGGGGGGAACCTACGAGCAGTACTTC. The full variable domain, rest sourced from reference TRBV30 and TRBJ2-7, is SQTIHQWPATLVQPVGSPLSLECTVEGTSNPNLYWYRQAAGRGLQLLFYSVGIGQISSEVPQNLSASRPQDRQFILSSKKLLLSDSGFYLCAWRTGGTYEQYFGPGTRLTVT.

At least ten counts were recorded for this clonotype. CDR3 in DNA: TGTGCCACCAGTGATTCCGGCCCTAATAATCAGCCCCAGCATTTT. Protein product: CATSDSGPNNQPQHF. The rearrangement uses TRBV24-1 and TRBJ1-5; no reliable D call. Looked up from germline, CDR1 is KGHDR and CDR2 is SFDVKD. The V and J ends lost 2 bases and 4 bases respectively, with 11 bases between them. This CDR3 has 15 residues.

This clonotype was detected a few times. The chain links TRBV27 to TRBJ1-1; 7 bases are shared with TRBD1. CDR1 and CDR2 (germline): MNHEY, SMNVEV (reference sequence). The CDR3 sequence is 17 residues long. With 8 bases clipped from V and 4 bases from J, the junction kept 19 bases outside the gene matches. The CDR3 DNA reads as TGTGCCAGCTCATCATCCCGAGAATTGGACAGGATCACTGAAGCTTTCTTT. Translating gives CASSSSRELDRITEAFF.

This chain joins TRBV7-2 and TRBJ2-7; D might be TRBD1 (5 bases). The CDR3 extends over 13 amino acids. With 5 bases removed from V and 6 bases from J, the gap between germline ends came to 14 bases. Germline-derived CDR1 and CDR2 are SGHTA and FQGNSA. The CDR3 region is CASSRGPVSEQYF. Written as DNA, the CDR3 is TGTGCCAGCAGCAGGGGCCCTGTGAGCGAGCAGTACTTC.

J is TRBJ2-7 and V is TRBV20-1; D is undetermined. The V end lost 3 bases, the J end lost 0 bases, and 9 bases lay between the germline ends. This CDR3 is 13 amino acids long. Germline CDR1 and CDR2: DFQATT and SNEGSKA (reference sequence). The CDR3 DNA is TGCAGTGCTAGCCCCCCGAGCTCCTACGAGCAGTACTTC. Its translation is CSASPPSSYEQYF.

This clonotype has only a few counts. The chain is built from TRBV12-3 or TRBV12-4 and TRBJ1-2; TRBD1 is a possible D gene (6 bases). V lost 5 bases and J lost 1, with 23 bases in between. The CDR3 loop spans 18 amino acids. CDR3 region: CASSPSGGGSGLNYGYTF. Here the CDR3 DNA reads TGTGCCAGCAGTCCTAGTGGGGGGGGCTCCGGCCTTAACTATGGCTACACCTTC.

This clonotype occurred a few times. The CDR3 nucleotides are TGTGCCAGCAGTCCCCGGGGGCAGGAAGCTAACTATGGCTACACCTTC. This encodes CASSPRGQEANYGYTF. The chain joins TRBV28 to TRBJ1-2, with a tentative D call TRBD1 (6 bases). Trimming removed 5 bases from V and 0 bases from J, with 16 bases in between. Germline-derived CDR1 and CDR2 are MDHEN and SYDVKM. CDR3 length: 16 amino acids.

This clonotype was seen only a few times. CDR3: CSVRHSSGYTDTQYF. CDR3 bases: TGCAGTGTTCGACATAGTAGCGGATACACAGATACGCAGTATTTT. The chain joins TRBV20-1 to TRBJ2-3, with D perhaps matching TRBD2 (6 bases). Germline loops: CDR1 DFQATT, CDR2 SNEGSKA (reference sequence). This CDR3 contains 15 residues. The ends were cut back, 7 bases at V and 2 bases at J, with 19 bases in the middle.

J is TRBJ2-2 and V is TRBV10-3, with TRBD1 matching over 8 bases. CDR3 length equals 14 residues. V gave up 11 bases and J gave up 5 bases; unmatched junction bases: 10. Germline V gene lookup returns CDR1 ENHRY and CDR2 SYGVKD. CDR3 in DNA: TGTGCCGTGGGACAGGTGGAGGGGACCGGGGAGCTGTTTTTT. Its protein is CAVGQVEGTGELFF.

This clonotype has at least ten counts. The chain couples TRBV2 to TRBJ2-5, with 7 bases lining up with TRBD1. V dropped 4 bases and J dropped 3; count of bases not matched to a gene: 5. CDR1 and CDR2 from the germline V gene are SNHLY and FYNNEI. The length of the CDR3 is 14 residues. The CDR3 nucleotides read TGTGCCAGCAGTGTGGGGACAGTCGAAGAGACCCAGTACTTC. Its protein product is CASSVGTVEETQYF.

The table lists this clonotype with a few counts. The chain joins TRBV10-3 to TRBJ2-7; 9 bases align to TRBD1. V lost 8 bases, J lost 10 bases, and 15 bases stayed unmatched. The CDR3 runs 14 residues. In germline, CDR1 is ENHRY, CDR2 SYGVKD. The CDR3 sequence is CAIRSTGAQGAQYF. In nucleotides, the CDR3 is TGTGCCATCCGGTCAACCGGGGCACAGGGGGCTCAGTACTTC.

This chain uses TRBV7-2 with TRBJ2-1; D call uncertain. The V end lost 4 bases, the J end lost 1 base, and 11 bases lay between the germline ends. The CDR3 runs 15 residues. The germline CDR1 and CDR2 sequences are SGHTA and FQGNSA. The CDR3 loop is CASSSTAWSYNEQFF. The CDR3 nucleotides read TGTGCCAGCAGCTCTACTGCCTGGTCCTACAATGAGCAGTTCTTC.

This clonotype was seen ten or more times. The gene calls are TRBV28 and TRBJ2-3, with 9 positions matching TRBD1. The V gene's germline CDR1 is MDHEN and CDR2 SYDVKM. With V trimmed by 6 bases and J by 2 bases, 12 bases remained unmatched. This CDR3 contains 17 residues. CDR3 bases: TGTGCCAGCAGAGGGACAGGGAGGGGAGGTCTCACAGATACGCAGTATTTT. It specifies CASRGTGRGGLTDTQYF.

The table lists this clonotype with a few counts. The V and J genes are TRBV7-3 and TRBJ2-1, with 9 bases identical to TRBD1. The CDR3 contains 17 residues. J lost 8 bases, V lost 1 base, and 12 bases had no gene match. Looked up from germline, CDR1 is SGHTA and CDR2 is FQGTGA. For the CDR3, the DNA is TGTGCCAGCAGCTTAATTCAGGGACAGGGAGGGTACGATGAGCAGTTCTTC. Its protein product is CASSLIQGQGGYDEQFF.

This clonotype was counted ten times or more. V is TRBV6-1 and J is TRBJ2-5; the D is unclear. The CDR3 loop spans 13 amino acids. Germline CDR1 is MNHNS and CDR2 is SASEGT. Deletions cut 7 bases from V and 4 bases from J, with 13 bases between. CDR3 bases: TGTGCCAGCAATCTAGGTCACAGAGAGACCCAGTACTTC. It translates to CASNLGHRETQYF.

This clonotype was found many times. The chain links TRBV28 to TRBJ2-7; 9 positions agree with TRBD1. The CDR3 has 16 residues. The germline V gene has CDR1 MDHEN and CDR2 SYDVKM. Germline trimming cut 5 bases from V and 1 base from J; bases unmatched to any gene: 9. The CDR3 DNA reads TGTGCCAGCAGTGCGCCTAAGGACAGGGGTTCCTACGAGCAGTACTTC. It encodes CASSAPKDRGSYEQYF.

There are a few counts of this clonotype. The J gene is TRBJ1-4, the V gene TRBV6-1, with D unclear. The germline V and J ends were trimmed by 2 bases and 8 bases, with 15 bases remaining between them. CDR3 length: 15 residues. CDR1 is MNHNS, CDR2 SASEGT, per germline. The CDR3 DNA is TGTGCCAGCAGTGAAAGAATAAACACGGGGGAAAAACTGTTTTTT. Translating gives CASSERINTGEKLFF.

This clonotype was recorded a few times. The chain recombines TRBV12-3 or TRBV12-4 with TRBJ1-2, with a weak D call TRBD1 (5 bases). This CDR3 spans 13 amino acids. Trimming took off 8 bases at V and 2 bases at J, with 12 bases between the two ends. The CDR3 coding sequence is TGTGCCAGCGGGCTGACAGAGAACTATGGCTACACCTTC. This translates into CASGLTENYGYTF.